A single TCR beta chain is shown here with its context. Its antigen is unknown. Reverse transcribed after extraction, RNA yielded cDNA as the sequencing template. Sequenced by immunoSEQ multiplex PCR; TCRdb stores in-frame clones only, minus some. The table lists around 200,000 clones, about three fifths of them singletons. This sample is part of a study of CD8+ T cells in alopecia areata. About the research overall: Administration of oral tofacitinib to treated patients was at 5 to 10 mg twice daily. Findings and caveats of the study: Greater clonality was observed in lesional scalp samples, especially alopecia totalis/universalis, versus normal scalp.

The treatment here: oral pan-JAK inhibitor, 5-10 mg twice daily. Collected material from alopecia areata patients comprised lesional scalp punch biopsies and peripheral blood. Germline CDR1 LGHNT, CDR2 FRNRAP. Trimming removed 2 bases at V and 6 bases at J, with 7 bases between. This CDR3 is 13 amino acids long. The sample in question was CD8+ T cells sorted from blood, obtained at week 24, from a patient treated with tofacitinib. This sequence joins TRBV12-5 and TRBJ2-2; no definite D call. The source is a human donor with alopecia areata. The CDR3 protein is CASGLILSGELFF. The DNA for the CDR3 is TGTGCTAGTGGTTTGATCTTGTCCGGGGAGCTGTTTTTT.